This record concerns one T cell receptor (beta chain) sequence. This entry belongs to a study of control samples from healthy donors and cancer patients. Profiled with immunoSEQ multiplex PCR; TCRdb holds only in-frame clones, not every one. This table holds tens of thousands of clones, approximately 91% found once. Material: PBMCs. The origin of this receptor is a man in his fifties with lung cancer.

CDR3 residues: CASSVEGPEQFF. Here the CDR3 DNA reads TGTGCCAGCAGCGTAGAAGGACCTGAGCAGTTCTTC. The V gene is TRBV9, the J gene TRBJ2-1; D remains ambiguous. The CDR3 runs to 12 residues. Germline CDR1 and CDR2: SGDLS and YYNGEE. The V and J ends lost 0 bases and 9 bases respectively, with 7 bases between them. Full variable domain (outside the CDR3, taken from reference TRBV9 and TRBJ2-1): DSGVTQTPKHLITATGQRVTLRCSPRSGDLSVYWYQQSLDQGLQFLIQYYNGEERAKGNILERFSAQQFPDLHSELNLSSLELGDSALYFCASSVEGPEQFFGPGTRLTVL.